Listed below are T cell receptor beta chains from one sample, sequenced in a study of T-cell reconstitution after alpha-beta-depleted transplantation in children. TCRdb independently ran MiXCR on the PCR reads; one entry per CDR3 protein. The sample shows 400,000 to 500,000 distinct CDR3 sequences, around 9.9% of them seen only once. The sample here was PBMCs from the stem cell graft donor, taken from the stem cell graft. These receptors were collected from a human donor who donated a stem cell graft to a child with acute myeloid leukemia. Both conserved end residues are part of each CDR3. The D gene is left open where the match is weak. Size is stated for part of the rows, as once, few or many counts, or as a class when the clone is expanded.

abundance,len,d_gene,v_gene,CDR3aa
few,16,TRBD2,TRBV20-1,CSASGPAGQIQETQYF
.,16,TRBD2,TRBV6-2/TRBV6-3,CASSYSGLGMMETQYF
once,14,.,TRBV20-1,CSARVEGARYEQYF
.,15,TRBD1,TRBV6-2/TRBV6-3,CASSYSPDRAGEQFF
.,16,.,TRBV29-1,CSVAQGPVGRANGLTF
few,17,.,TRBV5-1,CASSLEPTTGPQETQYF
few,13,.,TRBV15,CATSSQTGYEQYF
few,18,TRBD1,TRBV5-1,CASSRGDREGGLNTEAFF
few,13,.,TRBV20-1,CSAGDTSTDTQYF
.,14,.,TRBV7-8,CASRGGASTDTQYF
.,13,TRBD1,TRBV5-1,CASSPTGVEGYTF
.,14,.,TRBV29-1,CSVAGGREYHEQYF
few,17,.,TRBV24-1,CATSDLQTSGIYYEQYF